The subject of this entry is one TCR beta chain. These data belong to a study of long-term antiretroviral therapy in people with HIV. It was version v3.0 of the immunoSEQ assay that was run at survey level. Measured with immunoSEQ multiplex PCR; TCRdb has only the in-frame clones, and not every one. This sample has roughly 36,000 clones, with more than 75% found just once. The CDR3 totals 15 residues. The germline gives CDR1 SGHTA, CDR2 FQGNSA. The V gene lost 5 bases and the J gene lost 0 bases, with 11 bases spanning the gap. This TCR was recovered from a woman in her twenties or thirties with HIV. Sequenced material: unsorted PBMCs, taken approximately 2.9 years before starting antiretroviral therapy. V gene TRBV7-2 combines with J gene TRBJ2-1; possible D gene TRBD2, 6 bases. The CDR3 nucleotides are TGTGCCAGCAGCGCTCTAGCGAACTCCTACAATGAGCAGTTCTTC. This translates into CASSALANSYNEQFF.